The entry that follows covers one T cell receptor (beta chain) sequence. Its antigen remains unknown. Trimming left V 4 bases short and J 5 bases short, with 15 bases between. This CDR3 region has 13 residues. Germline V CDR1 and CDR2: SQVTM, ANQGSEA. The PCR employed 60 Vbeta primers together with 13 Jbeta primers. Data came from immunoSEQ multiplex PCR; TCRdb stores just in-frame clones and leaves some out. The sample lists around 97,000 clones; 79% were seen once. This sample is part of a study of cytomegalovirus exposure and HLA in healthy donors. Study-level findings and limits: Later analysis showed most CMV-associated TCR beta chains appearing HLA-restricted. Beyond CMV serostatus, there was no information to go on about immune exposure. V- and J-gene trimming of TCR beta was linked (in a later analysis) to a missense DCLRE1C variant. Presence/absence analyses assumed roughly uniform sequencing depth across donors.

V gene TRBV29-1 combines with J gene TRBJ2-7; perhaps TRBD2 as D (5 bases). This TCR came from a man aged 50-60 years in good health and CMV-seropositive. Sequencing input: PBMCs. Here the CDR3 reads CSVGMTEVHEQYF. The DNA for the CDR3 is TGCAGCGTTGGGATGACGGAGGTCCACGAGCAGTACTTC.